This TCR beta chain originates from a study of response to subunit inactivated influenza vaccine. Study conclusions and caveats: Every seasonal influenza vaccination brings in few new T cells, the authors suggested.

This clonotype was picked up many times. No antigen is known for it. This CDR3 has 14 residues. The V and J ends lost 6 bases and 9 bases respectively, with 15 bases between them. TCRdb fed the RT-PCR reads into MiXCR, producing one record per CDR3 protein. The sample shows about half a million distinct CDR3 sequences, 25% of them seen only once. This sequence joins TRBV12-3 or TRBV12-4 and TRBJ1-6; a possible D gene is TRBD1 (6 bases). The source material was CD4+ T cells sorted from PBMCs, sampled roughly 5 days after vaccination. The receptor's source is a man over 45 who received an inactivated influenza vaccine. The CDR3 loop is CASRGGGVSSPLHF. The DNA for the CDR3 is TGTGCCAGCAGGGGAGGGGGTGTTAGTTCACCCCTCCACTTT.